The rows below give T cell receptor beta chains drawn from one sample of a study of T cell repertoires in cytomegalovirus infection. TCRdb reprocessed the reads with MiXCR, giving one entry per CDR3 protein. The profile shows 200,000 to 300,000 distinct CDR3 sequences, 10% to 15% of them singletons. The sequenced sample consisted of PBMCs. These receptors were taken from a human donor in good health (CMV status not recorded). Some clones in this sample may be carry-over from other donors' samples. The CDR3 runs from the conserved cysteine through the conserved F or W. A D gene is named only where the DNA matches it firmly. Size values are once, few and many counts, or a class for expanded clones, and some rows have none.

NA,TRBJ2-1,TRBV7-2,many,CASSLAAAGNLNEQFF,TGTGCCAGCAGCTTAGCGGCGGCAGGGAATCTCAATGAGCAGTTCTTC
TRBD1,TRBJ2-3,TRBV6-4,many,CASSRDGTGTDTQYF,TGTGCCAGCAGTCGGGACGGGACAGGTACAGATACGCAGTATTTT
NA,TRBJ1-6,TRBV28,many,CASRTGTRNSPLHF,TGTGCCAGCAGGACCGGGACAAGGAATTCACCCCTCCACTTT
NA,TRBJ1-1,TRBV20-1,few,CSARTPNTEAFF,TGCAGTGCTCGGACTCCGAACACTGAAGCTTTCTTT
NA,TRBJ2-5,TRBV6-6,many,CASTKGQIQETQYF,TGTGCCAGCACGAAAGGACAGATCCAAGAGACCCAGTACTTC
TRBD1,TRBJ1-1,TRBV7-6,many,CASSNRDRRTEAFF,TGTGCCAGCAGCAACCGGGACAGGCGCACTGAAGCTTTCTTT
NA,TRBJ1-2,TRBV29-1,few,CSVAQGSYGYTF,TGCAGCGTTGCACAGGGAAGTTATGGCTACACCTTC
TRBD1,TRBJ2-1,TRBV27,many,CASSRTGDYNEQFF,TGTGCCAGCTCGCGGACAGGGGACTACAATGAGCAGTTCTTC
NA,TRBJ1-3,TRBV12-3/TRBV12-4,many,CASTPGTSGNTIYF,TGTGCCAGCACCCCTGGCACCTCTGGAAACACCATATATTTT
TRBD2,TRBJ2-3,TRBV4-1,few,CASSHGSGGTTDTQYF,TGCGCCAGCAGCCATGGTAGCGGGGGGACCACAGATACGCAGTATTTT
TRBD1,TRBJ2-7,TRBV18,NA,CASTQGAAYEQYF,TGTGCCAGCACCCAGGGGGCCGCCTACGAGCAGTACTTC
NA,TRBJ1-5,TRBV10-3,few,CAISPDISNQPQHF,TGTGCCATCAGCCCGGACATTAGCAATCAGCCCCAGCATTTT
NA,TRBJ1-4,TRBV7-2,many,CASSLWGPSEKLFF,TGTGCCAGCAGCTTATGGGGACCCTCTGAAAAACTGTTTTTT
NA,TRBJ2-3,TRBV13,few,CASSMTDTQYF,TGTGCCAGCAGTATGACAGATACGCAGTATTTT
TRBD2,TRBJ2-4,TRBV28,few,CASSVGLAGETGNIQYF,TGTGCCAGCAGCGTGGGACTAGCGGGAGAGACGGGGAACATTCAGTACTTC
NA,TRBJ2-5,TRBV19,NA,CASSQGRKKETQYF,TGTGCCAGTTCTCAAGGTCGCAAGAAGGAGACCCAGTACTTC
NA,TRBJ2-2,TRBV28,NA,CASSLLRDGELFF,TGTGCCAGCAGTTTATTGAGGGACGGGGAGCTGTTTTTT
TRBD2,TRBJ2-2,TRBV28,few,CASSSGTRPGELFF,TGTGCCAGCAGTTCGGGGACTAGGCCCGGGGAGCTGTTTTTT
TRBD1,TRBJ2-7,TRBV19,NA,CASSDRDRGAYEQYF,TGTGCCAGTAGTGACCGGGACAGGGGGGCCTACGAGCAGTACTTC
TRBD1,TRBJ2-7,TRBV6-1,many,CASTAGGYGEQYF,TGTGCCAGCACAGCAGGGGGCTATGGCGAGCAGTACTTC
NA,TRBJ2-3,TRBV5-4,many,CASSVGGSTDTQYF,TGTGCCAGCAGCGTAGGGGGGAGCACAGATACGCAGTATTTT
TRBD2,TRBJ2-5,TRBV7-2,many,CASSLPLAVQETQYF,TGTGCCAGCAGCTTACCGCTAGCGGTCCAAGAGACCCAGTACTTC
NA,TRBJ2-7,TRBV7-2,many,CASSLWRLYEQYF,TGTGCCAGCAGCTTATGGAGACTCTACGAGCAGTACTTC
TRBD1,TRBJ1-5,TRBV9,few,CASSATGEGNQPQHF,TGTGCCAGCAGCGCGACAGGGGAGGGGAATCAGCCCCAGCATTTT
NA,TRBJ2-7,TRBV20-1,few,CSARNPGLVGSPYEQYF,TGCAGTGCTAGAAACCCGGGACTCGTTGGGTCTCCGTACGAGCAGTACTTC
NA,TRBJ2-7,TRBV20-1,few,CSAQRKGGHDEQYF,TGCAGTGCTCAAAGGAAAGGCGGTCACGACGAGCAGTACTTC
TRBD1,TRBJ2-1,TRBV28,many,CASRKTIRGTEQFF,TGTGCCAGCAGGAAAACGATCAGGGGGACTGAGCAGTTCTTC
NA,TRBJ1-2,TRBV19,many,CASSSAGLMYGYTF,TGTGCCAGTAGCTCTGCGGGGCTGATGTATGGCTACACCTTC
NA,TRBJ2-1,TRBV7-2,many,CASSLNRRGSDEQFF,TGTGCCAGCAGCTTAAATCGTCGAGGGAGCGATGAGCAGTTCTTC
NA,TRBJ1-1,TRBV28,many,CASLENTEAFF,TGTGCCTCCCTAGAGAACACTGAAGCTTTCTTT
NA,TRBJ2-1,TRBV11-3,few,CASSFGQHNEQFF,TGTGCCAGCAGCTTCGGACAGCACAATGAGCAGTTCTTC
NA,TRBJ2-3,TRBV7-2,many,CASSLRSPETQYF,TGTGCCAGCAGCTTGAGGAGCCCAGAAACGCAGTATTTT
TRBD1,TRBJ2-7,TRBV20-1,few,CSARPGQGAWEQYF,TGCAGTGCTAGGCCGGGACAGGGGGCTTGGGAGCAGTACTTC
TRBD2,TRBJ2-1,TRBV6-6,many,CASSWGSGRANEQFF,TGTGCCAGCAGTTGGGGTAGCGGGAGGGCTAATGAGCAGTTCTTC
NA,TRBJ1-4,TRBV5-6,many,CASSLGAAGEKLFF,TGTGCCAGCAGCTTGGGAGCGGCGGGGGAAAAACTGTTTTTT
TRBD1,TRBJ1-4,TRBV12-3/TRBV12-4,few,CASRTDRDLGLGEKLFF,TGTGCCAGCAGAACAGACAGGGATTTGGGTCTGGGCGAAAAACTGTTTTTT
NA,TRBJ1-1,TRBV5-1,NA,CASSLLGDTEAFF,TGCGCCAGCAGCTTGTTGGGAGACACTGAAGCTTTCTTT
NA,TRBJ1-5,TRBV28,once,CARSLGGGQPQHF,TGTGCCAGGTCGTTGGGGGGGGGACAGCCCCAGCATTTT
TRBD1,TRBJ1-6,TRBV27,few,CASRPGQGNGGSYNSPLHF,TGTGCCAGCAGACCGGGACAGGGGAACGGGGGCTCCTATAATTCACCCCTCCACTTT
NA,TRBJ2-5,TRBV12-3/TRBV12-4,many,CASKMGEETQYF,TGTGCCAGCAAGATGGGGGAAGAGACCCAGTACTTC
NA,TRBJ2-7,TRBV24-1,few,CATSDGRGQYF,TGTGCCACCAGTGACGGCAGGGGGCAGTACTTC
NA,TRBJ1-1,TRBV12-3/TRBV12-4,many,CASTNLGNLEAFF,TGTGCCAGCACCAATCTAGGAAATCTTGAAGCTTTCTTT
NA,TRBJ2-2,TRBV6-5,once,CASSQRQVHTGELFF,TGTGCCAGCAGTCAGAGACAGGTACACACCGGGGAGCTGTTTTTT
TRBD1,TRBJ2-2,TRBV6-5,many,CASSYYGPGGNTGELFF,TGTGCCAGCAGTTACTACGGGCCAGGGGGGAACACCGGGGAGCTGTTTTTT
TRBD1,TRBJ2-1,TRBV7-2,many,CASSRGTGDVNEQFF,TGTGCCAGCAGTCGCGGGACAGGCGACGTCAATGAGCAGTTCTTC
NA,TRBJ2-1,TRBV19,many,CASSIGSTRLNAWANEQFF,TGTGCCAGTAGTATAGGGAGTACGCGACTCAACGCTTGGGCCAATGAGCAGTTCTTC
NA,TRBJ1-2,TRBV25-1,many,CASSEERKIGGYTF,TGTGCCAGCAGTGAAGAGCGCAAGATAGGCGGCTACACCTTC